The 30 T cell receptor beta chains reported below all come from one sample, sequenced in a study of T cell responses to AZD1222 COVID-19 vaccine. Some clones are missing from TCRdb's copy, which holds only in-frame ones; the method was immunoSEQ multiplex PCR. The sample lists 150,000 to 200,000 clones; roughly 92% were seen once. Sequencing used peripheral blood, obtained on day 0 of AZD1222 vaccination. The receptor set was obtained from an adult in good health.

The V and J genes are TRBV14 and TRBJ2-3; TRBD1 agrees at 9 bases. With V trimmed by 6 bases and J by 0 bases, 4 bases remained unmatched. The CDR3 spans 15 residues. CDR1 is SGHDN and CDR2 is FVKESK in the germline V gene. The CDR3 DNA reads TGTGCCAGCAGATGGACAGGGGCTAGCACAGATACGCAGTATTTT. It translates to CASRWTGASTDTQYF.

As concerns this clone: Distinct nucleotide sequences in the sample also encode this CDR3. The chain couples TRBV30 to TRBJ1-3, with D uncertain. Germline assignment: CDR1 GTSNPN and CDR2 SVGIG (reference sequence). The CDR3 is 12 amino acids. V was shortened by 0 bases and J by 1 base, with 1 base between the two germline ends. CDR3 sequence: CAWSVSGNTIYF. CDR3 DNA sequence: TGTGCCTGGAGTGTTTCTGGAAACACCATATATTTT.

DNA for the CDR3: TGTGCCAGCAGCACCGGCGGACGCGCATTGAGCACTGAAGCTTTCTTT. Protein sequence: CASSTGGRALSTEAFF. V is TRBV28 and J is TRBJ1-1; D is unclear. The CDR3 runs to 16 residues. V lost 6 bases and J lost 4, with 21 bases in between. Germline assignment: CDR1 MDHEN and CDR2 SYDVKM.

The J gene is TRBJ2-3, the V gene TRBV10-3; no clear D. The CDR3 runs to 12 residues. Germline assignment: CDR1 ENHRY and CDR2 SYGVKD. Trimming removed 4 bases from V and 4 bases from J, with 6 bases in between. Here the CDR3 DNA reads TGTGCCATCAGTGGGAGTGCAGATACGCAGTATTTT. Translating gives CAISGSADTQYF.

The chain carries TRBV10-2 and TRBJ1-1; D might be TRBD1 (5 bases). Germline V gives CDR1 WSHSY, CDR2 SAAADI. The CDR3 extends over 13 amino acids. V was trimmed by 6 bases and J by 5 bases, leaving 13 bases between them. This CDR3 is CASSSQGGTEAFF. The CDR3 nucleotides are TGCGCCAGCAGCTCTCAGGGTGGTACTGAAGCTTTCTTT.

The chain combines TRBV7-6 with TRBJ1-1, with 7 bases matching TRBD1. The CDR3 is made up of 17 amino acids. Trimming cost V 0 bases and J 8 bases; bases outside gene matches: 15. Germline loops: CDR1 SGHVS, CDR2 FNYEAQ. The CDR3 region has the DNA TGTGCCAGCAGCTTAGCGGCTTTACAAAAGGGGGCAGGGGAAGCTTTCTTT. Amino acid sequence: CASSLAALQKGAGEAFF. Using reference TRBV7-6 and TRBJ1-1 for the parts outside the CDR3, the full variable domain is GAGVSQSPRYKVTKRGQDVALRCDPISGHVSLYWYRQALGQGPEFLTYFNYEAQQDKSGLPNDRFSAERPEGSISTLTIQRTEQRDSAMYRCASSLAALQKGAGEAFFGQGTRLTVV.

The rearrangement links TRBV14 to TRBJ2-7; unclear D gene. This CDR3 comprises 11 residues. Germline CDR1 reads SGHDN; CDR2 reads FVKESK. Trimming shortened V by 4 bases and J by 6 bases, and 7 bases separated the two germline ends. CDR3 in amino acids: CASSLKREQYF. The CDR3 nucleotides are TGTGCCAGCAGCCTCAAGCGCGAGCAGTACTTC.

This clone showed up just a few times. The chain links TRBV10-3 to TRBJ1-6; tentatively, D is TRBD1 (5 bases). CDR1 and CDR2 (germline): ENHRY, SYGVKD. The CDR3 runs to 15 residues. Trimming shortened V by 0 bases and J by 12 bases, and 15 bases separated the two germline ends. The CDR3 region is CAISESVREGEPLHF. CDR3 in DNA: TGTGCCATCAGTGAGTCGGTCAGGGAAGGCGAACCCCTCCACTTT.

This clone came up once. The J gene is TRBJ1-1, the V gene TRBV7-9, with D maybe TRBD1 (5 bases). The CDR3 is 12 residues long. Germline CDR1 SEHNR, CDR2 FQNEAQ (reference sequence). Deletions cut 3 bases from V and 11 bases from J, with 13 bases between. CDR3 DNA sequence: TGTGCCAGCAGCTTTGGGGACGAGGGGGCTTTCTTT. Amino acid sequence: CASSFGDEGAFF.

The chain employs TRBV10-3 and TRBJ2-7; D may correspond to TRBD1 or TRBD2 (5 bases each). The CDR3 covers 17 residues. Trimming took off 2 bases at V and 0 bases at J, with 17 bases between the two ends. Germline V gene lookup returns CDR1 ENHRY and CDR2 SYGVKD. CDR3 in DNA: TGTGCCATCAGTGAGGGGCCTTTAGGGGAGATCTCCTACGAGCAGTACTTC. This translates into CAISEGPLGEISYEQYF.

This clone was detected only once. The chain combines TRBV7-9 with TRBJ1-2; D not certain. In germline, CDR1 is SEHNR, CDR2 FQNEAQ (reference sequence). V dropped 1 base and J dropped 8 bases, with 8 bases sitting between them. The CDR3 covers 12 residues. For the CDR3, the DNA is TGTGCCAGCAGCTTAGGGGCCGGAGGCTACACCTTC. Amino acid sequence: CASSLGAGGYTF.

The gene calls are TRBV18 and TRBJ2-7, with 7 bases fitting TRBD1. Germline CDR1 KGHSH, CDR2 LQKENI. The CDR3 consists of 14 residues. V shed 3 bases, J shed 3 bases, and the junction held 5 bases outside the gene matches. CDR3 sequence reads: CASSPRTGFYEQYF. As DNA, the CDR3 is TGTGCCAGCTCACCGCGGACAGGATTCTACGAGCAGTACTTC.

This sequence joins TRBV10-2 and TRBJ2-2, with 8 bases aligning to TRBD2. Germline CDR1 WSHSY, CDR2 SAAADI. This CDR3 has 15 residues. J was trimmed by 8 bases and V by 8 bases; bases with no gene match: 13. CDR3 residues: CASFRTSNEGGELFF. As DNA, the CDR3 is TGCGCCAGCTTTCGGACTAGCAACGAAGGGGGGGAGCTGTTTTTT.

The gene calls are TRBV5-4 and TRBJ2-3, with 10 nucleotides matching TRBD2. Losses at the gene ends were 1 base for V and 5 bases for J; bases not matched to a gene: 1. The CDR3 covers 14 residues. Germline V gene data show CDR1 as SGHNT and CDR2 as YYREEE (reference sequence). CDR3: CASSLIAGGDTQYF. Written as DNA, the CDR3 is TGTGCCAGCAGCTTGATAGCGGGAGGAGATACGCAGTATTTT.

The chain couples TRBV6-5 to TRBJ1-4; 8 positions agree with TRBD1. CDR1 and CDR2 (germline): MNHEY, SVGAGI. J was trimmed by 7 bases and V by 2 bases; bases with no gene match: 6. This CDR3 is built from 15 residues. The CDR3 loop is CASSYQGAPGEKLFF. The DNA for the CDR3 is TGTGCCAGCAGTTACCAGGGGGCCCCAGGTGAAAAACTGTTTTTT.

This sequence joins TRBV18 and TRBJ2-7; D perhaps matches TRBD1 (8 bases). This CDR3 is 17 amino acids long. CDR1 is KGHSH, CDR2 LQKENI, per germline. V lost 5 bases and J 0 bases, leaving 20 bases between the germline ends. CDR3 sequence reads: CASSALAQGAASYEQYF. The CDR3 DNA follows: TGTGCCAGCTCAGCACTAGCGCAGGGGGCGGCCTCCTACGAGCAGTACTTC.

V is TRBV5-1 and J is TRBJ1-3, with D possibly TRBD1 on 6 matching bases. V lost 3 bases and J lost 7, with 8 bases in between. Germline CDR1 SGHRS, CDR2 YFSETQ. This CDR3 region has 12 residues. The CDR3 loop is CASSSDSNTIYF. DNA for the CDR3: TGCGCCAGCAGCTCGGACAGCAACACCATATATTTT.

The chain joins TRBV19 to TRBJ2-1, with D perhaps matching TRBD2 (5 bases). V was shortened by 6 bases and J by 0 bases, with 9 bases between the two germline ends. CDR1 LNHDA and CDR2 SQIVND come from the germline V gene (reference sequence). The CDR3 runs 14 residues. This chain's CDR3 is CASRRSGSYNEQFF. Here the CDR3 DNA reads TGTGCCAGTAGAAGGAGCGGCTCCTACAATGAGCAGTTCTTC.

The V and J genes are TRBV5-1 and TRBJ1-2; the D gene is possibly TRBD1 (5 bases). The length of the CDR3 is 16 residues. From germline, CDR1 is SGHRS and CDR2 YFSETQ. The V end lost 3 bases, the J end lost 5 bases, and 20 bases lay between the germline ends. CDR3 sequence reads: CASSWNPTAEIYGYTF. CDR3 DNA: TGCGCCAGCAGCTGGAACCCGACAGCCGAGATATATGGCTACACCTTC. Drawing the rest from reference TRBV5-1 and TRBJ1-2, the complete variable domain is KAGVTQTPRYLIKTRGQQVTLSCSPISGHRSVSWYQQTPGQGLQFLFEYFSETQRNKGNFPGRFSGRQFSNSRSEMNVSTLELGDSALYLCASSWNPTAEIYGYTFGSGTRLTVV.

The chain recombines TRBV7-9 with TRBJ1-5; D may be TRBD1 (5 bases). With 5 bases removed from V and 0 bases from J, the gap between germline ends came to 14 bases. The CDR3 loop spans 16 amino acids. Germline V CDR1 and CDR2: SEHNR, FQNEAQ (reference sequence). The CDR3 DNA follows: TGTGCCAGCAGCCCTCGGGGGGGGGATAGCAATCAGCCCCAGCATTTT. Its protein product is CASSPRGGDSNQPQHF.

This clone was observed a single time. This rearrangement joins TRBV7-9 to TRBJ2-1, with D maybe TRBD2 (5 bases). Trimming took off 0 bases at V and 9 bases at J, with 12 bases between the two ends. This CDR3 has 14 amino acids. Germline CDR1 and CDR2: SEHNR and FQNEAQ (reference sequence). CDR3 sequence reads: CASSLAGIRGEQFF. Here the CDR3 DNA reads TGTGCCAGCAGCTTAGCCGGGATTCGCGGTGAGCAGTTCTTC.

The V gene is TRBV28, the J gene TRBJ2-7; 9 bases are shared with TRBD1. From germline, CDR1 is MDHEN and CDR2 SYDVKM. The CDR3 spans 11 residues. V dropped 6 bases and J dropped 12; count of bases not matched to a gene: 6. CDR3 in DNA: TGTGCCAGCAGCTATGGACAGGGGCGGTACTTC. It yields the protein CASSYGQGRYF.

The CDR3 sequence is CASSSRWGGPGETQYF. Written as DNA, the CDR3 is TGTGCCAGCAGCTCTCGTTGGGGGGGACCAGGAGAGACCCAGTACTTC. The gene calls are TRBV5-8 and TRBJ2-5; 7 positions agree with TRBD2. This CDR3 contains 16 residues. Germline CDR1 SGHTS, CDR2 YDEGEE. Trimming took 3 bases from V and 4 from J; bases not matched to a gene: 12.

The CDR3 DNA reads TGTGCCAGCAGCCAAGTGGGGGCGGGAGGTTTGCAGTTCTTC. Its protein product is CASSQVGAGGLQFF. V usage is TRBV3-1 (or the pseudogene TRBV3-2) and J usage is TRBJ2-1, with TRBD2 identical over 8 bases. Germline trimming cut 1 base from V and 12 bases from J; bases unmatched to any gene: 8. The CDR3 runs to 14 residues. Germline V gene data show CDR1 as LGHDT and CDR2 as YNNKEL (reference sequence).

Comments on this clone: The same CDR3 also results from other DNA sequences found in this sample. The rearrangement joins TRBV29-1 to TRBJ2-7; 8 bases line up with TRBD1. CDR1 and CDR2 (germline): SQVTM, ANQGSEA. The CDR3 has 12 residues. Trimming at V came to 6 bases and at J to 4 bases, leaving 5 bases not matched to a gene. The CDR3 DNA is TGCAGCGTCGAGGACAGGGCTTACGAGCAGTACTTC. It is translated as CSVEDRAYEQYF.

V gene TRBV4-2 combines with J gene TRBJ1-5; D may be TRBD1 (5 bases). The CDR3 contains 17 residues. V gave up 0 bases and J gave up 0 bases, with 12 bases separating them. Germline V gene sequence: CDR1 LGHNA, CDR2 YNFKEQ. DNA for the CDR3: TGTGCCAGCAGCCAAGAGCTACAGACAGTTAGCAATCAGCCCCAGCATTTT. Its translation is CASSQELQTVSNQPQHF.

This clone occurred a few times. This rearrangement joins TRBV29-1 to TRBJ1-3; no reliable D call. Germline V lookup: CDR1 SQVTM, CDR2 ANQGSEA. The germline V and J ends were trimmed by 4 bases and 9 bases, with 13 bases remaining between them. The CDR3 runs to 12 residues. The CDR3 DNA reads TGCAGCGTTGCGGTGGGTTTGAGCACCATATATTTT. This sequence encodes CSVAVGLSTIYF.

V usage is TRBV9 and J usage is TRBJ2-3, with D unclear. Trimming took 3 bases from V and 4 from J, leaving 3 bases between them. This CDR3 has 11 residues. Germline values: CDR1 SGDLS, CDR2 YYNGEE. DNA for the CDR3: TGTGCCAGCAGCGCCGCAGATACGCAGTATTTT. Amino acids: CASSAADTQYF.

DNA for the CDR3: TGCGCCAGCAGCTTACAACGCAATGAGCAGTTCTTC. Translation gives CASSLQRNEQFF. J is TRBJ2-1 and V is TRBV5-1; D not certain. This CDR3 is 12 amino acids long. V lost 2 bases, J lost 6 bases, and 6 bases lay in between. Germline-derived CDR1 and CDR2 are SGHRS and YFSETQ.

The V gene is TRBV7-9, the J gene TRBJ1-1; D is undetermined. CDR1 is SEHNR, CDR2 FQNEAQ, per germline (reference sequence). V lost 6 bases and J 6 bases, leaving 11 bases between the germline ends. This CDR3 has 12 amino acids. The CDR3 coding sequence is TGTGCCAGCAGTCGCAGTCATCCTGAAGCTTTCTTT. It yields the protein CASSRSHPEAFF.